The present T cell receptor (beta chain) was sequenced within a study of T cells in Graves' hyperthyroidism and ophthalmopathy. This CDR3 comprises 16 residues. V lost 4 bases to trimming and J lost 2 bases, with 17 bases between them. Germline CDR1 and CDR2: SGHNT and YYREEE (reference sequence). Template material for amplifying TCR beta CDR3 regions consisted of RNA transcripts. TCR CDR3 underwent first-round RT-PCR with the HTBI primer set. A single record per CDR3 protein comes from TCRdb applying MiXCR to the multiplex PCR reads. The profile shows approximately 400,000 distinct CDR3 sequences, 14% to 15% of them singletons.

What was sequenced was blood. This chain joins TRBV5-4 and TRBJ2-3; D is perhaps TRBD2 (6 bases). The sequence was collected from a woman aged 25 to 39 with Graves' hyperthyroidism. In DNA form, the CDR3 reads TGTGCCAGCAGCGGGACCCTGGGGGGTCCCACAGATACGCAGTATTTT. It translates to CASSGTLGGPTDTQYF.